This TCR beta chain was obtained from a study of blood T cell repertoires in COVID-19. For the study at large: Samples taken during acute and convalescent COVID-19 were collected in the United States, Italy and Spain.

Trimming took 6 bases from V and 4 from J; bases not matched to a gene: 7. This CDR3 is built from 14 residues. Germline assignment: CDR1 LNHDA and CDR2 SQIVND (reference sequence). As handled by the study authors: It was from reference gene primer amplification that nucleated cell counts were estimated. This table comes from immunoSEQ multiplex PCR, and its TCRdb copy is limited to in-frame clones, with some not included. For V, J and clone size, that table is used; D and trimming come from the DNA. Among 150,000 to 200,000 clones listed, under 80% were seen once. J is TRBJ1-1 and V is TRBV19; 8 bases fit TRBD1. The TCR was taken from a man in his 70s with acute or convalescent COVID-19. Sequencing was performed on peripheral blood. CDR3 in amino acids: CASRSGQGGTEAFF. For the CDR3, the DNA is TGTGCCAGTAGATCCGGACAGGGTGGCACTGAAGCTTTCTTT.